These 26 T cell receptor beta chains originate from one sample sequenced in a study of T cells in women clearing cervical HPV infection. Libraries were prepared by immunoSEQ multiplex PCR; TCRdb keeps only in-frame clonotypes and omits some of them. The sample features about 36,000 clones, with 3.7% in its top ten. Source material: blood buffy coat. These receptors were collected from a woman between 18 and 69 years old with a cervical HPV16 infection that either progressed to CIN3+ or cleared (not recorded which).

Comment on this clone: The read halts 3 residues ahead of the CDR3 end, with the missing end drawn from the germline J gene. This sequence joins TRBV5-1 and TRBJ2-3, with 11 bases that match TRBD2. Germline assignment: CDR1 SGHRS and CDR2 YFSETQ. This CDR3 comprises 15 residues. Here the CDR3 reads CASGSASGGSLTQYF. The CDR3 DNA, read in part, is TGCGCCAGCGGGTCGGCTAGCGGGGGGAGCCTCACG.

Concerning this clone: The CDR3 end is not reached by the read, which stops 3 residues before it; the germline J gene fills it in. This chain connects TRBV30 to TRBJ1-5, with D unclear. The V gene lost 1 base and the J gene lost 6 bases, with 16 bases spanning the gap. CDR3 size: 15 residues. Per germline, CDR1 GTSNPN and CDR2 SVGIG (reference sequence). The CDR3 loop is CAWSASGRLGQPQHF. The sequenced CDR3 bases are TGTGCCTGGAGTGCATCGGGGAGGCTAGGTCAGCCC.

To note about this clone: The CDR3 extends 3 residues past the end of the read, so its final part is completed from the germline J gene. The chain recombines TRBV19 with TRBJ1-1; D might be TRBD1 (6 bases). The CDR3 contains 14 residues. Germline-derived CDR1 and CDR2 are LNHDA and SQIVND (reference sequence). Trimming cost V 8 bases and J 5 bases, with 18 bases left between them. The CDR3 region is CASGERGWLTEAFF. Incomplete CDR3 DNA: TGTGCCAGTGGCGAGAGGGGGTGGTTAACTGAA.

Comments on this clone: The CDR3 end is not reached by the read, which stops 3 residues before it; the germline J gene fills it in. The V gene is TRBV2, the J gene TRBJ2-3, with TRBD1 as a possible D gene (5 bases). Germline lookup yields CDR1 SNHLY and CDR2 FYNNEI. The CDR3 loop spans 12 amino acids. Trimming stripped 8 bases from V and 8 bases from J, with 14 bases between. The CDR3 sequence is CASLRTNPTQYF. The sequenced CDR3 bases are TGTGCCAGCCTCCGGACAAACCCTACG.

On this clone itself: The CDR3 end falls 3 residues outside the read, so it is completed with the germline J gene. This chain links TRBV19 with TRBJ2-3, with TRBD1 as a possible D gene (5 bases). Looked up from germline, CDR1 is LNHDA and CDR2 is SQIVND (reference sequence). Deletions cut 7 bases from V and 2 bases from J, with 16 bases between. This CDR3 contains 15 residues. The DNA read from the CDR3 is TGTGCCAGTACCCAAATTACAGGAGCCACAGATACG. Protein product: CASTQITGATDT. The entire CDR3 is CASTQITGATDTQYF. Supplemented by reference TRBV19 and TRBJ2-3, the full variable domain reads DGGITQSPKYLFRKEGQNVTLSCEQNLNHDAMYWYRQDPGQGLRLIYYSQIVNDFQKGDIAEGYSVSREKKESFPLTVTSAQKNPTAFYLCASTQITGATDTQYFGPGTRLTVL.

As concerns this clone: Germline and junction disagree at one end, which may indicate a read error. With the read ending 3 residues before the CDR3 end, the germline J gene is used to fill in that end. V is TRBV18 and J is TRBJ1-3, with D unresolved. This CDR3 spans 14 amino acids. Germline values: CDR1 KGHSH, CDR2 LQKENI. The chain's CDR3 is CASSGRGTGNAIYF. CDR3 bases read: TGTGCCAGCTCAGGGCGTGGTACTGGAAACGCC.

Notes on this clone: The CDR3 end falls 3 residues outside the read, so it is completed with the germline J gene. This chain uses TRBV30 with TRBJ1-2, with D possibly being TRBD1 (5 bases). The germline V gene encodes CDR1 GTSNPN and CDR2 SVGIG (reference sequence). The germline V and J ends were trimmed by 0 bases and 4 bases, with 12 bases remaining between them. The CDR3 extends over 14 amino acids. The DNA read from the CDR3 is TGTGCCTGGAGTGTAGGCGGGGCGTCCTATGGC. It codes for CAWSVGGASYG. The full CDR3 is CAWSVGGASYGYTF.

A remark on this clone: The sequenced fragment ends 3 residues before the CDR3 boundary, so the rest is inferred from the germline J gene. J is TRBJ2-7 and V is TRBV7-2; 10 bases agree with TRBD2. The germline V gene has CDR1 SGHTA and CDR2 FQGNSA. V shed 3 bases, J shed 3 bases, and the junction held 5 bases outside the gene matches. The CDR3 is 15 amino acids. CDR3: CASSFLAGERYEQYF. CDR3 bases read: TGTGCCAGCAGCTTCCTAGCGGGAGAACGCTACGAG.

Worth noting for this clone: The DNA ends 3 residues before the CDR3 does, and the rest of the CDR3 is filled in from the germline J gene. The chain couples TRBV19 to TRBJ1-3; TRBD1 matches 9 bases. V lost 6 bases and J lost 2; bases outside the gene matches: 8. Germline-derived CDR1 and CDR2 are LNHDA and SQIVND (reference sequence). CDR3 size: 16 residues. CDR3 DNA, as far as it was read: TGTGCCAGTAGAGTTACAGGGGGCGCTGCTGGAAACACC. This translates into CASRVTGGAAGNT. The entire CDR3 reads CASRVTGGAAGNTIYF.

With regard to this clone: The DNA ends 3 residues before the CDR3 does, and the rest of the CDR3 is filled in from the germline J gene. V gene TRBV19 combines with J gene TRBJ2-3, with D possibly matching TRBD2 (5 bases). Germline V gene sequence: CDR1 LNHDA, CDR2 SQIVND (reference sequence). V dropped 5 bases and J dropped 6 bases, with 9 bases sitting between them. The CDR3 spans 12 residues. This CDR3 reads CASSPTGDTQYF. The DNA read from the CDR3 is TGTGCCAGTAGTCCCACGGGGGATACG.

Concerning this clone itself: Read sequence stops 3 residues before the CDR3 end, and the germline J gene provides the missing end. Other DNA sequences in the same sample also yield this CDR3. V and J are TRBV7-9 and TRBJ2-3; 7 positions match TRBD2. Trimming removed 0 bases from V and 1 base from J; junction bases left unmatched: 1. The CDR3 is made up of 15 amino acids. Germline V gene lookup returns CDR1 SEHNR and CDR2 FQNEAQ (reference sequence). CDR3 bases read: TGTGCCAGCAGCTTAGCTGCGGGAGGCACAGATACG. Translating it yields CASSLAAGGTDT. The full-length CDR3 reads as CASSLAAGGTDTQYF.

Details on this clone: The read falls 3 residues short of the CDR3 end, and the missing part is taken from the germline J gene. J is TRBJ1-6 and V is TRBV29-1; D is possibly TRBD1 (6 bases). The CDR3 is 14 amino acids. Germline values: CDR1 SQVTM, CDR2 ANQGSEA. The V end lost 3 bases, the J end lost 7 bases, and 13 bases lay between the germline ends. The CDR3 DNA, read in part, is TGCAGCGTTGAGGGGGCTCTTCGCAATTCACCC. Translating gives CSVEGALRNSP. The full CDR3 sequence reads CSVEGALRNSPLHF.

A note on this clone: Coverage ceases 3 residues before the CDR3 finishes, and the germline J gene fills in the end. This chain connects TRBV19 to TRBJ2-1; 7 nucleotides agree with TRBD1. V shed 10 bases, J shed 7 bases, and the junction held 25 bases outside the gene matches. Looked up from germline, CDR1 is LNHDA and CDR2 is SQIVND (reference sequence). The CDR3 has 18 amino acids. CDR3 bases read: TGTGCCACCGAACGAGGGGCCGGTGGGGACAGATCACCGAATGAG. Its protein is CATERGAGGDRSPNE. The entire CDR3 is CATERGAGGDRSPNEQFF.

The CDR3 bases that were read are TGTGCCAGCAGCTCCCAGGGTATGGATACG. Encoded protein: CASSSQGMDT. The complete CDR3 sequence is CASSSQGMDTQYF. This rearrangement joins TRBV11-2 to TRBJ2-3, with D perhaps TRBD1 (5 bases). The read ends 3 residues shy of where the CDR3 ends; the end is completed using the germline J gene. CDR3 length: 13 residues. Germline V lookup: CDR1 SGHAT, CDR2 FQNNGV. V was clipped by 4 bases and J by 6 bases, with 11 bases between them.

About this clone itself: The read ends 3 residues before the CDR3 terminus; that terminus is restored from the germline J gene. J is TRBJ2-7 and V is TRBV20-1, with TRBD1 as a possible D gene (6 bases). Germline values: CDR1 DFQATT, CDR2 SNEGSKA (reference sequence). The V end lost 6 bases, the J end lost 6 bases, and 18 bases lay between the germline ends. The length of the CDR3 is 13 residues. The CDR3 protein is CSARPGEWGEQYF. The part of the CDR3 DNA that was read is TGCAGTGCCCGCCCAGGGGAATGGGGCGAG.

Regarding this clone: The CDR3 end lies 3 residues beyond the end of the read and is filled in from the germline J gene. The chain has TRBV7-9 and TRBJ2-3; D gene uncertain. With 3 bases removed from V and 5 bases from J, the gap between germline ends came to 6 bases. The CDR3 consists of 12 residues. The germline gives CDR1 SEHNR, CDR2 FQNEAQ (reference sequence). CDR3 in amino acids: CASSLALDTQYF. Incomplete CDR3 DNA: TGTGCCAGCAGCTTGGCATTAGATACG.

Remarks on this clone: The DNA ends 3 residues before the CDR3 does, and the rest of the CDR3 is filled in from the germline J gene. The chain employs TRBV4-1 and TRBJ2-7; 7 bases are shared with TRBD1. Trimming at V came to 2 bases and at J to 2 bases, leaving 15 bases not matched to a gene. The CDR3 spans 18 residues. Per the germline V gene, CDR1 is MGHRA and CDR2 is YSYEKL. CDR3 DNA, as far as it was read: TGCGCCAGCAGCCAACTAACCCCGGGACAGCTGGGACCCTACGAG. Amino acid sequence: CASSQLTPGQLGPYE. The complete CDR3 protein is CASSQLTPGQLGPYEQYF.

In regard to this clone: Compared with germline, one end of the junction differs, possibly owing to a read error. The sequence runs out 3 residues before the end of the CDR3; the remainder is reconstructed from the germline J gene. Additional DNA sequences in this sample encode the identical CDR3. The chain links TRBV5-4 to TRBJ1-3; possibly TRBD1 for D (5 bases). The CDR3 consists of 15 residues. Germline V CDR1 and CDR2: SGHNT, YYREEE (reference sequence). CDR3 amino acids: CASSLETASGNTIYF. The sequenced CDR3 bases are TGTGCCAGCAGCTTGGAGACAGCCTCTGGAAACACG.

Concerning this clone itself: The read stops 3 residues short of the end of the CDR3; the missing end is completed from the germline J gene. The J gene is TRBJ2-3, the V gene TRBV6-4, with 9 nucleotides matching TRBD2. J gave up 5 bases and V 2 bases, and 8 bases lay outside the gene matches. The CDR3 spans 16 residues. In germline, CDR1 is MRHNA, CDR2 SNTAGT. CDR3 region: CASSDVAGGPGDTQYF. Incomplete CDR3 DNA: TGTGCCAGCAGTGACGTTGCGGGAGGGCCAGGAGATACG.

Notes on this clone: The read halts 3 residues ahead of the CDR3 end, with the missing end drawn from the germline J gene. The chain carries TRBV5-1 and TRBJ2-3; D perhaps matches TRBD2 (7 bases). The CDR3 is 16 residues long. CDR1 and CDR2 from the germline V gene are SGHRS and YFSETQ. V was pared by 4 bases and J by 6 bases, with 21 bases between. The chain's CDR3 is CASSLDGTGGRDTQYF. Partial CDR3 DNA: TGCGCCAGCAGCCTGGACGGGACGGGGGGCCGGGATACG. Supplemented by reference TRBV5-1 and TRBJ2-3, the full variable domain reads KAGVTQTPRYLIKTRGQQVTLSCSPISGHRSVSWYQQTPGQGLQFLFEYFSETQRNKGNFPGRFSGRQFSNSRSEMNVSTLELGDSALYLCASSLDGTGGRDTQYFGPGTRLTVL.

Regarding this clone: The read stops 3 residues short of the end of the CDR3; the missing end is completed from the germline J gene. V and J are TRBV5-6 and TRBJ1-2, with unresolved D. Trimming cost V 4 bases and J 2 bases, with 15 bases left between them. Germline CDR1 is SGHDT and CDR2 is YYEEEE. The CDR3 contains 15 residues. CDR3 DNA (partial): TGTGCCAGCAGCCGCCCCTTACGCGTGAACTATGGC. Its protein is CASSRPLRVNYG. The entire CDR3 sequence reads CASSRPLRVNYGYTF. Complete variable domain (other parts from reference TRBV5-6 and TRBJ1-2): DAGVTQSPTHLIKTRGQQVTLRCSPKSGHDTVSWYQQALGQGPQFIFQYYEEEERQRGNFPDRFSGHQFPNYSSELNVNALLLGDSALYLCASSRPLRVNYGYTFGSGTRLTVV.

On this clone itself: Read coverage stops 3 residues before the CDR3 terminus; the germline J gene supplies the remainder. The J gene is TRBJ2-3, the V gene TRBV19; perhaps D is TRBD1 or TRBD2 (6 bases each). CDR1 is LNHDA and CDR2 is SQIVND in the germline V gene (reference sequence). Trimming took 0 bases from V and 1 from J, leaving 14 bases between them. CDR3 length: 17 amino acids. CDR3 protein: CASSIDTGAGGTDTQYF. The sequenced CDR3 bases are TGTGCCAGTAGTATAGATACGGGAGCAGGGGGCACAGATACG.

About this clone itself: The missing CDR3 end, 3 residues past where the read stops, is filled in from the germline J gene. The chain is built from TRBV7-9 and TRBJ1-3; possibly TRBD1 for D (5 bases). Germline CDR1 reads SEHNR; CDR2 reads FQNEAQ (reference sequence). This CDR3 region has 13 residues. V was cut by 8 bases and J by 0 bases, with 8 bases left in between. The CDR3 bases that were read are TGTGCCAGCCGAGACAGCTCTGGAAACACC. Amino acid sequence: CASRDSSGNT. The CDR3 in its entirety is CASRDSSGNTIYF.

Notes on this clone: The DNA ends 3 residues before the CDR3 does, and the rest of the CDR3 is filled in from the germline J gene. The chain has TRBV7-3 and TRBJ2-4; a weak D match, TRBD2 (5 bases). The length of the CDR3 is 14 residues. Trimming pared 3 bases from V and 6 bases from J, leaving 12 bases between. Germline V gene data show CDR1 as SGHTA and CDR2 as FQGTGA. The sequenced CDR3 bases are TGTGCCAGCAGCTTGATGGGCGCGGGAAACATT. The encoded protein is CASSLMGAGNI. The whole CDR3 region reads CASSLMGAGNIQYF.

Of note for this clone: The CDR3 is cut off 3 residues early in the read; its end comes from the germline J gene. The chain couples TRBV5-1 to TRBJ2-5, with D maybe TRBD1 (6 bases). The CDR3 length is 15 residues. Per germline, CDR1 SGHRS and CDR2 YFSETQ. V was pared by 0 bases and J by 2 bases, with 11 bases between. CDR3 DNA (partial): TGCGCCAGCAGCTTGGCCGGACAGATACAAGAGACC. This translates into CASSLAGQIQET. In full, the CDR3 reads CASSLAGQIQETQYF. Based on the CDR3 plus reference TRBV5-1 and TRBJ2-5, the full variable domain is KAGVTQTPRYLIKTRGQQVTLSCSPISGHRSVSWYQQTPGQGLQFLFEYFSETQRNKGNFPGRFSGRQFSNSRSEMNVSTLELGDSALYLCASSLAGQIQETQYFGPGTRLLVL.

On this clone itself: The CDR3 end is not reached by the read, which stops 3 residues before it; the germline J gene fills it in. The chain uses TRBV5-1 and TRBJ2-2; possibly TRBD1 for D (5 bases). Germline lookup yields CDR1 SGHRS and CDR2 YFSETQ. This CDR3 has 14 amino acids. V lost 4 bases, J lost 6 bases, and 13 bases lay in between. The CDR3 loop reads CASSPRWGSGELFF. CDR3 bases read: TGCGCCAGCAGCCCGAGATGGGGCTCCGGGGAG.